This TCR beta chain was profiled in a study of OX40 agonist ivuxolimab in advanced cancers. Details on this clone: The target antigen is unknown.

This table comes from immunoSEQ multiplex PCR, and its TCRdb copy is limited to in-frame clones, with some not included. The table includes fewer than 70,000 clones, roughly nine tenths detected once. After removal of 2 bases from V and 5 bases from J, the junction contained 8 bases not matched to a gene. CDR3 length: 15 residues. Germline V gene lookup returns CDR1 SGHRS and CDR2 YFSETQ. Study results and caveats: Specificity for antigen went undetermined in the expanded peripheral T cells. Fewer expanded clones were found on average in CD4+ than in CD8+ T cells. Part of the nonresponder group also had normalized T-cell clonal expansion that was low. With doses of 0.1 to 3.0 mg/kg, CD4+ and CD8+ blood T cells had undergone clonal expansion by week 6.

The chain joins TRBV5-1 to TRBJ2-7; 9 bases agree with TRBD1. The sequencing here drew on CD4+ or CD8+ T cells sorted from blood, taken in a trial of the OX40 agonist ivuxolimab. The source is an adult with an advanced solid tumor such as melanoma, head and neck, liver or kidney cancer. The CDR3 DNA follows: TGCGCCAGCAGCTTCTCGGGACAGGGTATGAACGAGCAGTACTTC. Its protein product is CASSFSGQGMNEQYF.